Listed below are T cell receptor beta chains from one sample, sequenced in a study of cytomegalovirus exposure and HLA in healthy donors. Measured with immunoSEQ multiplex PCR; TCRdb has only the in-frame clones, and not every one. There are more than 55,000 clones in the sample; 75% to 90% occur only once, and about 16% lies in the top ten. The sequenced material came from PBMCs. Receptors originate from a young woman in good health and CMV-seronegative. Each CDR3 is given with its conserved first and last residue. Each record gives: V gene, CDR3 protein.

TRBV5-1 CASSFGEADTQYF
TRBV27 CASSPGTAYEQYF
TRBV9 CASSPRDIPYEQYF
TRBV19 CASSPGGAVGYTF
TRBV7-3 CASSSQSGQAEAFF
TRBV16 CASSRSQPQHF
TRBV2 CASSEERNYGYTF
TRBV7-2 CASSWTGVGETQYF
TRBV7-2 CASSLEVSARGYTF
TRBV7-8 CASSLPGTRSPGELFF
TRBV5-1 CASSLSLGGNTGELFF
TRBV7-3 CASSLTGGGTDTQYF
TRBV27 CASSPGGFGLVHFF
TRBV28 CASSSPRGQGIYGYTF
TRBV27 CASSPLAGGWNEQFF
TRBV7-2 CASSMTSGRGEQFF
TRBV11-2 CASSLVAGETQYF
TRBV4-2 CASSQVADRVNYGYTF
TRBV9 CASSPTGTSGFQETQYF
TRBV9 CASSAGLAYEQFF
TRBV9 CASSPGGGSDTQYF
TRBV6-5 CASRSGTENTGELFF
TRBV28 CASSYTGEKLFF
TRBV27 CASSDRTGPAQYF